The following is a T cell receptor (beta chain) sequence with its context. Its cognate antigen is unknown. CDR1 SGHNT and CDR2 YYREEE come from the germline V gene (reference sequence). Trimming pared 0 bases from V and 7 bases from J, leaving 8 bases between. This CDR3 is 12 amino acids long. PCR used 60 Vbeta primers and 13 Jbeta primers. This table comes from immunoSEQ multiplex PCR, and its TCRdb copy is limited to in-frame clones, with some not included. The sample lists about 120,000 clones, 65% to 75% occurring once. The sample belongs to a study of cytomegalovirus exposure and HLA in healthy donors. Study-wide results and caveats: Among TCR beta chains of equal frequency, HLA-associated ones were more clonally expanded in a later analysis. Because they were indistinguishable, some V segments, including TRBV6-2 and TRBV6-3, were excluded.

Sequencing was carried out using PBMCs. The V gene is TRBV5-4, the J gene TRBJ2-7; D gene unclear. This TCR came from a woman aged 50 to 65 in good health and CMV-seropositive. The CDR3 protein is CASSLDIYEQYF. The CDR3 DNA reads TGTGCCAGCAGCTTGGATATCTATGAGCAGTACTTC. The complete variable domain, with remaining parts taken from reference TRBV5-4 and TRBJ2-7, reads ETGVTQSPTHLIKTRGQQVTLRCSSQSGHNTVSWYQQALGQGPQFIFQYYREEENGRGNFPPRFSGLQFPNYSSELNVNALELDDSALYLCASSLDIYEQYFGPGTRLTVT.